This T cell receptor (beta chain) was sequenced in a study of blood T cell repertoires in COVID-19. The protocol was immunoSEQ multiplex PCR, while the TCRdb copy is restricted to in-frame clones and leaves out a portion. The table includes about 180,000 clones, 86% detected once. Looked up from germline, CDR1 is SEHNR and CDR2 is FQNEAQ (reference sequence). The CDR3 has 18 residues. The V and J ends lost 0 bases and 0 bases respectively, with 15 bases between them. The receptor was derived from a woman aged 30 to 39 who had recovered from COVID-19. The V gene is TRBV7-9, the J gene TRBJ1-5; D call uncertain. The specimen sequenced was PBMCs or T cells enriched from blood (not recorded which). The CDR3 spells CASSLAWGSRDSNQPQHF. The CDR3, as DNA: TGTGCCAGCAGCTTAGCTTGGGGAAGTCGGGATAGCAATCAGCCCCAGCATTTT.